This TCR beta chain was observed in a study of T-cell reconstitution after alpha-beta-depleted transplantation in children (dated by TCRdb to the mid-2010s). Turning to the overall study: The study quantitatively tracked T-cell immune reconstitution after TCRalphabeta/CD19-depleted allogeneic hematopoietic cell transplantation in children using TCR repertoire profiling. The full study reports these points: In some patients, high TCRbeta diversity at day 60 was attributed to recipient T cells and intrathymic progenitors that had survived conditioning. Hyperexpanded clone frequencies declined over subsequent months; after one year, T-cell counts and TCRbeta diversity were mostly attributed to newly produced T cells. About two months after transplant, the apparently early recovery of alphabetaT-cell counts reportedly depended on just several hundred clones that had expanded rapidly and came from non-depleted graft cells.

Note on this clonotype: The antigen it binds to is not known. Base qualities are not at hand, and no much larger clone is one base apart.

The germline V gene provides CDR1 KGHSH and CDR2 LQKENI. The cysteine opens and the phenylalanine closes a CDR3 of 13 amino acids. The only DNA kept is the CDR3, 39 bases in frame from the first base. Trimming costs V 2 bases and J 7 bases, and their ends lie 11 bases apart. Interpreted using the paper, the treatment or condition label stands for: allogeneic hematopoietic cell transplantation with graft depleted of TCRalphabeta T cells and CD19 B cells. The children who served as transplant recipients had been given grafts of TCRalphabeta/CD19-depleted allogeneic hematopoietic cells. The library relied on PCR. Instrument on record: Illumina HiSeq 2500. TCR library preparation used molecular barcoding, with unique molecular identifiers applied to normalize quantification of the TCRbeta repertoire. The raw public data were reprocessed by TCRdb itself: fastp quality trimming at Q25, MiXCR clonotype calling, in-frame beta chains only. Records with the same CDR3 protein are collapsed into one entry carrying the most frequent genes and DNA. The sample table shows 780,000 or so distinct CDR3 sequences, and roughly 16% are seen once. The ten largest clones take up approximately 4.5% of the sample.

The receptor comes from a male patient younger than 18 who had a stem cell transplant for acute lymphoblastic leukemia, so the T cells may come from the graft donor. Sequenced material: PBMCs, mostly from graft donor cells, taken 360 days after TCRalphabeta/CD19-depleted stem cell transplant. In this chain, TRBV18 is recombined with TRBJ2-5; the D gene is perhaps TRBD2, on 6 matching bases. The base sequence is TGTGCCAGCTCACCAGGGACTCTCGGGACCCAGTACTTC. Translated, this gives CASSPGTLGTQYF. Extended through the reference TRBV18 and TRBJ2-5 proteins, this CDR3 yields the full variable domain: NAGVMQNPRHLVRRRGQEARLRCSPMKGHSHVYWYRQLPEEGLKFMVYLQKENIIDESGMPKERFSAEFPKEGPSILRIQQVVRGDSAAYFCASSPGTLGTQYFGPGTRLLVL.